This entry features one T cell receptor (beta chain) sequence. Its specificity is not known. V was trimmed by 3 bases and J by 2 bases, leaving 4 bases between them. Germline CDR1 reads SQVTM; CDR2 reads ANQGSEA. CDR3 length: 11 amino acids. The entry originates in a study of shared clonotypes between healthy human individuals. Sequencing used immunoSEQ multiplex PCR; TCRdb keeps in-frame clones, though not all of them. Among roughly 2.6 million clones, roughly 92% were seen once, and the ten largest hold more than 0.12%. Notes on the study in general: Only a few donors were included, so the genetic and exposure-history diversity represented was limited. Sampling included only blood; tissue repertoires likely differ.

The V gene is TRBV29-1, the J gene TRBJ2-5; no reliable D call. This receptor was taken from a young man in good health. The sequenced material came from naive CD4+ T cells sorted from blood. Documented subset: CD45RA+ positively selected. The CDR3 reads CSVDRQETQYF. In DNA, the CDR3 is TGCAGCGTTGACAGGCAAGAGACCCAGTACTTC.